In its sample, the clone carrying this T cell receptor beta chain was seen once. This CDR3 region has 18 residues. The ends lost 4 bases at V and 0 bases at J; junction bases unmatched: 12. Germline CDR1 MDHEN, CDR2 SYDVKM. This sample is part of a study of blood T cell repertoires in COVID-19. Study overall: Whether acute or convalescent, the COVID-19 samples came from the United States, Italy and Spain. Sample material is recorded as cDNA or gDNA derived from T cells, B-cell-depleted T cells, or PBMCs.

Authors' processing steps: Counts of nucleated cells, estimated from reference gene primer amplification, were obtained. Only in-frame clones appear in the TCRdb table, and some are missing; sequencing was by immunoSEQ multiplex PCR. That table furnishes V, J and clone size, whereas the DNA furnished D and trimming. The top ten clones hold 4.5% to 5.5% of a sample with 200,000 or so clones, around 75% of them seen once. Sequenced sample: peripheral blood. The chain employs TRBV28 and TRBJ1-5; 7 nucleotides agree with TRBD1. This sequence was found in a human donor in a cohort sampled during active COVID-19. The CDR3: CASSSFGTVEISNQPQHF. As DNA, the CDR3 is TGTGCCAGCAGTTCGTTCGGGACAGTGGAGATTAGCAATCAGCCCCAGCATTTT.